This T cell receptor beta chain was recovered during a study of vaccination effects on CD4 cells after COVID-19 (dated by TCRdb to the early 2020s). About the study as a whole: The ViraFEST assay stimulated PBMC with viral peptide pools and then used TCR sequencing to identify antigen-specific CD4+ T cell clonotypes by expansion. Some 2 million PBMC per well were cultured in IMDM with about 5% human AB serum, around 10 IU/ml IL-2 and gentamicin, plus 10 ug/ml peptides. Altogether, around ten COVID-19 convalescent patients and several SARS-CoV-2-naive healthy vaccine recipients made up the full study. Across the study, the median time from the second dose to post-vaccine sampling was 72 days (range 14 to 241). Cultures from other donors in the study were sequenced with the Oncomine TCR Beta short-read assay on an Illumina iSeq 100. In both COVID-19 convalescent patients and infection-naive vaccine recipients, the study compared SARS-CoV-2 spike-specific CD4+ TCR repertoires from before mRNA vaccination with those from after it.

The full study reports these points: Among healthy vaccine recipients, nearly all vaccine-induced clones were SARS-CoV-2 mono-reactive, and only 1 of 255 was cross-reactive with common cold coronaviruses. Marked clonal contraction was observed in both infection-induced and vaccine-induced clones at late post-vaccination timepoints, consistent with waning T cell responses. Only a small number of convalescent patients were included, and no early post-infection timepoints were available, which limited the study.

Library generation was performed with the immunoSEQ multiplex PCR assay. TCR beta CDR3 sequencing was performed on DNA from the cultured, isolated CD4+ T cells. The authors' analysis ran thus. Non-productive TCR sequences were removed, reads were trimmed to the CDR3 region, and CDR3s of at least 7 amino acids were retained. Antigen-specific clonotypes were identified with the MANAFEST web app by comparing expansion in peptide wells against reference cultures. To count as positive, a clone had to show expansion at FDR<0.05 compared with the reference and with all other wells, an odds ratio above 5, and a frequency above 0.1% in two replicate wells. Clonotypes significantly expanded in SARS-CoV-2 spike wells and in at least one common cold coronavirus spike condition were defined as cross-reactive. Levenshtein distance calculated with the stringdist R package was used to assess CDR3 similarity, and unrooted trees were constructed with ape in R 3.6.1. What TCRdb holds here is the immuneACCESS table cut down to in-frame rearrangements. Part of the clones is not present; checked against another copy, under half of the missing clones reflect an unresolved V gene, and the others are unexplained. V, J and clone size derive from that table, while D and trimming were established from the DNA sequence. The sample has 45,000 or so clones on record, about three quarters of them singletons. The ten largest clones capture about 6.7% of the sample.

After less than 13 days of culture, CD4+ T cells were isolated with the EasySep CD4+ T cell isolation kit. Participants received two doses of either the BNT162b2 or the mRNA-1273 mRNA SARS-CoV-2 vaccine. None of the healthy vaccine recipients had a prior SARS-CoV-2 infection, which was confirmed by nucleocapsid antibody tests that came back negative both before and after vaccination. On days 3 and 7, half of the culture medium was replaced with fresh IL-2-containing medium. Each peptide stimulation condition was cultured in triplicate wells unless otherwise noted. Using Ficoll-Paque Plus gradient centrifugation, PBMC were separated from whole blood and then either used fresh or cryopreserved at -140C. The QIAamp micro DNA kit was used to extract genomic DNA from the cultured CD4+ T cells. The germline ends are 12 bases apart after V is trimmed by 2 bases and J by 5 bases. From a lookup of the germline V gene (reference sequence), CDR1 and CDR2 are GTSNPN and SVGIG. The CDR3 spans 13 residues, from the cysteine through the phenylalanine. Only CDR3 DNA remains: 39 bases, in frame from the first base.

Details on this clone: The antigen this receptor binds is unknown. No base qualities exist here, and no much larger clone lies one base off it.

This TCR came from a human donor who received a COVID-19 vaccine. Sequencing was performed on CD4+ T cells from PBMCs cultured without peptide, taken after COVID-19 vaccination. The chain is encoded by TRBV30 joined to TRBJ2-5, with no confidently assigned D gene. CDR3 sequence: CAWSLMYVETQYF. The DNA reads as follows: TGTGCCTGGAGTTTAATGTACGTCGAGACCCAGTACTTC.